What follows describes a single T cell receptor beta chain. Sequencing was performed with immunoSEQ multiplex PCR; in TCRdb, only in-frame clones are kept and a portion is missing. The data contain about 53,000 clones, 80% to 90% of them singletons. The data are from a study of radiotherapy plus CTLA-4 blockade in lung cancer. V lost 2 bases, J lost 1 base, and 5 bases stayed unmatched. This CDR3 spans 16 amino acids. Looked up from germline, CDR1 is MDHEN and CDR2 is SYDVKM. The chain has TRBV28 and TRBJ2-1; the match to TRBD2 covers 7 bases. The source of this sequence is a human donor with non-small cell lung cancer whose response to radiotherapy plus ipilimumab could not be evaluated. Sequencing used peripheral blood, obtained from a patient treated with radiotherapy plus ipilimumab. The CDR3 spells CASSLGGSASYNEQFF. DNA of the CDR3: TGTGCCAGCAGTTTAGGCGGGAGTGCGTCCTACAATGAGCAGTTCTTC.